Given below is one T cell receptor beta chain in context. The target antigen is unknown. This sample was taken from a study of cytomegalovirus exposure and HLA in healthy donors. Study-wide results and caveats: A later analysis reported that several of the most significant clusters appeared to be linked to common viral pathogens, among them Epstein-Barr virus. A later analysis reportedly identified an Asian-associated ancestry cluster as carrying fewer N-insertions than the approximately 620-donor mean.

This PCR relied on a set of 60 Vbeta primers and 13 Jbeta primers. Assay: immunoSEQ multiplex PCR; the TCRdb copy retains only in-frame clones and omits some. The sample lists 200,000 to 250,000 clones; roughly 84% were seen once. The TCR was taken from a human donor in good health. Sequenced input: PBMCs.

The CDR3 nucleotides are TGTGCCAGCATGTCGGGACAGGGGAGCGGCTCCTACAATGAGCAGTTCTTC. As protein: CASMSGQGSGSYNEQFF. V usage is TRBV2 and J usage is TRBJ2-1, with TRBD1 matching 10 bases. CDR1 is SNHLY, CDR2 FYNNEI, per germline. There are 17 residues in the CDR3. The ends lost 7 bases at V and 0 bases at J; junction bases unmatched: 9.